Described below is a single TCR beta chain sequence and its context. The data belong to a study of T cell changes during pregnancy in multiple sclerosis. The method was immunoSEQ multiplex PCR; TCRdb's version includes in-frame clones alone and lacks a portion of them. The profile shows roughly 69,000 clones, 80% to 95% of them singletons. The CDR3 is 15 amino acids. J lost 5 bases, V lost 4 bases, and 6 bases had no gene match. Germline V CDR1 and CDR2: MNHEY, SMNVEV (reference sequence). The chain has TRBV27 and TRBJ1-1; 11 positions match TRBD1. This TCR was recovered from a female donor with multiple sclerosis, enrolled in a pregnancy study. The material was peripheral blood, obtained in the second trimester of pregnancy. CDR3 in amino acids: CASSYRTGGLTEAFF. In DNA form, the CDR3 reads TGTGCCAGCAGTTATCGGACAGGGGGCTTAACTGAAGCTTTCTTT.